This entry is about one T cell receptor beta chain. Individuals drawn from under 30 US areas were roughly 18 to 95 years old. With 1 base removed from V and 2 bases from J, the gap between germline ends came to 12 bases. Germline V CDR1 and CDR2: SGHTA, FQGTGA. The CDR3 is 17 residues long. This record comes from a study of blood T cell repertoires in COVID-19. Only in-frame clones appear in the TCRdb table, and some are missing; sequencing was by immunoSEQ multiplex PCR. This sample carries around 290,000 clones, 70% to 90% of them seen once, and the ten largest clones take under 2.5%. The sequenced material came from PBMCs or T cells enriched from blood (not recorded which). The source is a woman in her fifties or sixties in a cohort exposed to, infected with or recovered from COVID-19 (not recorded which). J is TRBJ2-6 and V is TRBV7-3, with TRBD1 as a possible D gene (6 bases). CDR3 nucleotides: TGTGCCAGCAGCTTAAACCCACAGGGTACTGGGGCCAACGTCCTGACTTTC. Translating gives CASSLNPQGTGANVLTF.